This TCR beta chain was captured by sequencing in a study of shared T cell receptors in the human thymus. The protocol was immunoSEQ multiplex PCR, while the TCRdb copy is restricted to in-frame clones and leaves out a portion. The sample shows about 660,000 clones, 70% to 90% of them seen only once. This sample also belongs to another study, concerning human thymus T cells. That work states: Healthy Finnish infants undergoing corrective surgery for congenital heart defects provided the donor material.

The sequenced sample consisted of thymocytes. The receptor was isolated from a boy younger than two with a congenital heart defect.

The CDR3 DNA is TGTGCCAGCAGTTACCAGCGGACTAGTAGGCTGTTTTTT. The encoded protein is CASSYQRTSRLFF. The chain carries TRBV6-5 and TRBJ2-2; 7 bases line up with TRBD2. Germline trimming cut 2 bases from V and 13 bases from J; bases unmatched to any gene: 7. Germline V gives CDR1 MNHEY, CDR2 SVGAGI. This CDR3 is 13 amino acids long.